One and the same sample provided the 3 T cell receptor beta chains below, sequenced in a study of T cell changes during pregnancy in multiple sclerosis. Clones were read by immunoSEQ multiplex PCR, and TCRdb kept only the in-frame ones, dropping some. The sample consists of around 26,000 clones, around 90% of them appearing once. The sequenced sample was CD4+ T cells from peripheral blood mononuclear cells, obtained in the first trimester of pregnancy. Receptor source: a female donor in good health, enrolled as a control in a pregnancy study.

V and J are TRBV7-9 and TRBJ2-3, with 8 nucleotides matching TRBD1. V lost 0 bases and J lost 5; bases outside the gene matches: 4. Germline values: CDR1 SEHNR, CDR2 FQNEAQ (reference sequence). CDR3 length: 15 residues. CDR3 DNA sequence: TGTGCCAGCAGCTTAGCTACAGGGGGAGTAGATACGCAGTATTTT. Amino acid sequence: CASSLATGGVDTQYF. The variable domain in full, completed from reference TRBV7-9 and TRBJ2-3, reads DTGVSQNPRHKITKRGQNVTFRCDPISEHNRLYWYRQTLGQGPEFLTYFQNEAQLEKSRLLSDRFSAERPKGSFSTLEIQRTEQGDSAMYLCASSLATGGVDTQYFGPGTRLTVL.

This rearrangement joins TRBV11-2 to TRBJ1-3; 8 bases agree with TRBD1. This CDR3 has 17 amino acids. J gave up 0 bases and V 1 base, and 5 bases lay outside the gene matches. CDR1 is SGHAT and CDR2 is FQNNGV in the germline V gene. The CDR3 nucleotides read TGTGCCAGCAGCTTAGTGGGGGACAGGTTCTCTGGAAACACCATATATTTT. The encoded protein is CASSLVGDRFSGNTIYF.

The gene calls are TRBV20-1 and TRBJ1-2; D is perhaps TRBD1 (6 bases). V was clipped by 2 bases and J by 8 bases, with 9 bases between them. CDR1 and CDR2 (germline): DFQATT, SNEGSKA (reference sequence). The CDR3 length is 11 residues. The CDR3 region is CSARQGKGYTF. DNA for the CDR3: TGCAGTGCTAGACAGGGGAAGGGCTACACCTTC.